The source of this T cell receptor (beta chain) is a study of blood T cell repertoires in COVID-19. For the study at large: There were acute and convalescent COVID-19 samples, and they came from the United States, Italy and Spain. The analysed material was cDNA or gDNA that came from T cells, B-cell-depleted T cells, or PBMCs.

This CDR3 spans 16 amino acids. V was pared by 4 bases and J by 3 bases, with 16 bases between. Germline V CDR1 and CDR2: MNHEY, SVGEGT. Only in-frame clones appear in the TCRdb table, and some are missing; sequencing was by immunoSEQ multiplex PCR. The sample has approximately 110,000 clones, around 85% seen once. The sequenced material came from peripheral blood. This TCR derives from a woman aged 80 or over with COVID-19, enrolled during active disease. The J gene is TRBJ2-1, the V gene TRBV6-2 or TRBV6-3, with a tentative D call TRBD2 (6 bases). CDR3 residues: CASSSRFGGGYNEQFF. CDR3 bases: TGTGCCAGCAGTTCTCGGTTTGGGGGAGGCTACAATGAGCAGTTCTTC.